Sequencing of this T cell receptor (beta chain) was carried out in a study of shared clonotypes between healthy human individuals. With 0 bases clipped from V and 3 bases from J, the junction kept 6 bases outside the gene matches. From germline, CDR1 is SGHRS and CDR2 YFSETQ. CDR3 length equals 16 residues. Evenly divided among several immunoSEQ plates was the genomic DNA of each subset. Profiling relied on immunoSEQ multiplex PCR, and the TCRdb table lists in-frame clones only, not all of them. The sample has about 2.4 million clones, 90% to 95% seen once; the top ten hold approximately 0.37%. Regarding this clone: Antigen: not known.

Study results and limitations: Richness estimates generally favored naive over memory subsets. A few donors had around 5% of their naive CD4 clonotypes in common.

CD4+ cells underwent separation, giving CD45RA+ naive and CD45RA-negative memory subsets. The sequenced sample consisted of naive CD4+ T cells from PBMCs. As to subset: CD45RA+ positively selected. The chain carries TRBV5-1 and TRBJ1-5; 7 nucleotides align to TRBD1. This clonotype was sampled from a man aged 18 to 29 in good health. Some clones in this sample may be carry-over from other donors' samples. CDR3 loop: CASSLGGTEVNQPQHF. The DNA for the CDR3 is TGCGCCAGCAGCTTGGGCGGGACAGAAGTCAATCAGCCCCAGCATTTT.